Following are 28 T cell receptor delta chains from one sample sequenced in a study of gamma-delta T cells after stem cell transplantation listed by TCRdb under 2016. The library was prepared using RT-PCR. This sample was sequenced with an Illumina MiSeq. Clone calls in TCRdb were regenerated from the public reads with CATT, after which identical DNA sequences shared one row. The sample profile shows 13,000 to 15,000 delta-chain clones; more than 30% of them were found once. The ten largest clonotypes hold less than 4.5% of the sample. The sample comprised gamma-delta T cells. The receptors here all came from a human donor. It is not recorded whose cells these are; they may come from a transplant donor.

The chain joins TRDV3 to TRDJ1, with D possibly matching TRDD2 (6 bases). The CDR3 contains 17 residues. V lost 4 bases and J lost 3, with 27 bases in between. Germline CDR1 is TVYSNPD and CDR2 is GDNSRS (reference sequence). CDR3 sequence (DNA): TGTGCCTCCTCCTACCTCGCGTACTGCAACATTTCCGATAAACTCATCTTT. This gives the protein CASSYLAYCNISDKLIF.

Only a few counts were recorded for this clone. V gene TRDV2 combines with J gene TRDJ3; TRDD3 might be the D (6 bases). Trimming pared 0 bases from V and 2 bases from J, leaving 10 bases between. CDR3 length: 17 residues. The germline gives CDR1 GEAIGNYY, CDR2 EKD. CDR3 loop: CACDTAWGTWDTRQMFF. CDR3 nucleotides: TGTGCCTGTGACACCGCCTGGGGAACCTGGGACACCCGACAGATGTTTTTC.

The V gene is TRDV1, the J gene TRDJ1; maybe TRDD3 (5 bases). Germline CDR1 and CDR2: TSWWSYY and QGS. The V gene lost 0 bases and the J gene lost 0 bases, with 29 bases spanning the gap. CDR3 length equals 22 residues. The CDR3 sequence: CALGELNGLGRRGIPYTDKLIF. CDR3 nucleotides: TGTGCTCTTGGGGAACTAAATGGTCTCGGGCGACGCGGGATCCCCTACACCGATAAACTCATCTTT.

The J gene is TRDJ1, the V gene TRDV3; 8 bases map to TRDD3. This CDR3 has 17 residues. V lost 3 bases and J lost 0; bases outside the gene matches: 15. The germline V gene has CDR1 TVYSNPD and CDR2 GDNSRS (reference sequence). DNA of the CDR3: TGTGCCTTGCCGCCCCGTACTGGGGGCCTTTACACCGATAAACTCATCTTT. Its translation: CALPPRTGGLYTDKLIF.

This clone has a handful of counts. V usage is TRDV3 and J usage is TRDJ3; TRDD3 matches at 12 bases. CDR3 size: 25 residues. Germline-derived CDR1 and CDR2 are TVYSNPD and GDNSRS (reference sequence). V lost 2 bases to trimming and J lost 0 bases; unmatched junction nucleotides: 26. The CDR3 loop is CAFCPVLQSYWGIHRSSWDTRQMFF. The CDR3 DNA reads TGTGCCTTTTGTCCTGTCCTTCAATCGTACTGGGGGATACACCGAAGCTCCTGGGACACCCGACAGATGTTTTTC.

This clone has only a few counts. As DNA, the CDR3 is TGTGCCTGTGACCAAGGTGTATCTGGGGGAAAGGTTTCCTGGGACACCCGACAGATGTTTTTC. Translation: CACDQGVSGGKVSWDTRQMFF. The V and J genes are TRDV2 and TRDJ3; 8 bases line up with TRDD3. Germline V gene lookup returns CDR1 GEAIGNYY and CDR2 EKD. The CDR3 runs to 21 residues. The V gene end was trimmed by 3 bases and the J gene end by 1 base; junction bases not matched to a gene: 16.

The sample holds a few counts of this clone. The chain is built from TRDV1 and TRDJ1; the match to TRDD2 covers 9 bases. The CDR3 is 23 amino acids. Germline values: CDR1 TSWWSYY, CDR2 QGS. V lost 2 bases, J lost 0 bases, and 25 bases stayed unmatched. CDR3 amino acids: CALGEKAFLRTGEYRGYTDKLIF. CDR3 DNA: TGTGCTCTTGGGGAAAAGGCCTTCCTACGTACTGGGGAATACCGGGGATACACCGATAAACTCATCTTT.

Note on this clone: One end of the junction is discordant with germline, which a read error may explain. The rearrangement links TRDV2 to TRDJ3; 13 bases match TRDD3. This CDR3 contains 19 residues. Germline assignment: CDR1 GEAIGNYY and CDR2 EKD. CDR3 amino acids: CACGTDWGIRSWDTRQMFF. CDR3 sequence (DNA): TGTGCCTGTGGCACCGACTGGGGGATACGCTCCTGGGACACCCGACAGATGTTTTTC.

The chain links TRDV1 to TRDJ1, with D perhaps TRDD2 (5 bases). The CDR3 loop spans 15 amino acids. V was cut by 1 base and J by 1 base, with 10 bases left in between. Germline-derived CDR1 and CDR2 are TSWWSYY and QGS. CDR3 in amino acids: CALGEPSLRTDKLIF. DNA of the CDR3: TGTGCTCTTGGGGAACCCTCCCTACGCACCGATAAACTCATCTTT.

The chain carries TRDV3 and TRDJ3, with D tentatively TRDD3 (6 bases). The CDR3 consists of 18 residues. Trimming took off 3 bases at V and 0 bases at J, with 18 bases between the two ends. Germline V lookup: CDR1 TVYSNPD, CDR2 GDNSRS (reference sequence). The CDR3 protein is CAFPRLGGTSWDTRQMFF. CDR3 sequence (DNA): TGTGCCTTCCCCCGCCTTGGGGGGACCTCCTGGGACACCCGACAGATGTTTTTC.

J is TRDJ3 and V is TRDV2; D not certain. This CDR3 is built from 18 residues. The germline V and J ends were trimmed by 1 base and 0 bases, with 12 bases remaining between them. The germline V gene has CDR1 GEAIGNYY and CDR2 EKD. CDR3 DNA: TGTGCCTGTGACACGGTGGCCCGGGGCTCCTGGGACACCCGACAGATGTTTTTC. As protein: CACDTVARGSWDTRQMFF.

This clone was seen a handful of times. A read error may explain this, as a much larger clone is one base away. This sample also contains other DNA sequences that code for the same CDR3. This chain connects TRDV2 to TRDJ3, with 10 bases lining up with TRDD3. The CDR3 runs 19 residues. CDR1 and CDR2 from the germline V gene are GEAIGNYY and EKD. V was clipped by 0 bases and J by 0 bases; unmatched bases: 4. In DNA form, the CDR3 reads TGTGCCTGTGACACCGTGCTGGGGGATAGCTCCTGGGACACCCGACAGATGTTTTTC. Amino acids: CACDTVLGDSSWDTRQMFF.

Concerning this clone itself: One junction end does not reproduce the germline sequence, and a read error may be involved. As DNA, the CDR3 is TGTGCCTGTGACCTTACGACCACACCTGACACCTATAAACTCATCTTT. It yields the protein CACDLTTTPDTYKLIF. This sequence joins TRDV2 and TRDJ1, with D hard to call. CDR3 length: 16 residues. Germline CDR1 and CDR2: GEAIGNYY and EKD.

The chain links TRDV1 to TRDJ1; TRDD1 is a possible D gene (5 bases). The CDR3 sequence is 21 residues long. Trimming pared 1 base from V and 0 bases from J, leaving 27 bases between. The germline CDR1 and CDR2 sequences are TSWWSYY and QGS. The CDR3 spells CALGEPLNSHRRLSDTDKLIF. The CDR3 DNA reads as TGTGCTCTTGGGGAACCTTTGAATAGCCATAGGCGGTTGTCGGACACCGATAAACTCATCTTT.

J is TRDJ1 and V is TRDV2; possibly TRDD3 for D (6 bases). CDR1 is GEAIGNYY, CDR2 EKD, per germline. Trimming cost V 3 bases and J 4 bases, with 11 bases left between them. The CDR3 covers 13 residues. The CDR3 sequence: CACDRGLGDKLIF. The CDR3 DNA sequence: TGTGCCTGTGACCGTGGACTGGGCGATAAACTCATCTTT.

This clone has just a few counts. The rearrangement uses TRDV1 and TRDJ1; the D call may be TRDD2 or TRDD3 (9 bases each). Germline V gives CDR1 TSWWSYY, CDR2 QGS. CDR3 length equals 20 residues. V dropped 5 bases and J dropped 0 bases, with 28 bases sitting between them. As DNA, the CDR3 is TGTGCTCTTGGGCCGCGTTTGTCCTTCCTACCTGGGGGATACACCGATAAACTCATCTTT. Translating it yields CALGPRLSFLPGGYTDKLIF.

Remarks on this clone: At one end the junction does not follow the germline gene, possibly because of a read error. This rearrangement joins TRDV2 to TRDJ2, with D uncertain. The CDR3 totals 15 residues. Per germline, CDR1 GEAIGNYY and CDR2 EKD. CDR3 DNA sequence: TGTGCCTGTGACTCTGTAAGACCTTTGACCGCACAACTCTTCTTT. Translation: CACDSVRPLTAQLFF.

The chain combines TRAV29/DV5 with TRDJ1; 10 nucleotides agree with TRDD3. This CDR3 spans 19 amino acids. Germline loops: CDR1 NSMFDY, CDR2 ISSIKDK. The J segment lost 4 bases and the V segment lost 0 bases, leaving 18 bases of the junction unmatched. CDR3 DNA: TGTGCAGCAAGCGAGTCCAGTCATAGGGGGGGGGATACGGACGATAAACTCATCTTT. This translates into CAASESSHRGGDTDDKLIF.

The chain couples TRDV2 to TRDJ1; 8 bases are a match to TRDD3. The germline gives CDR1 GEAIGNYY, CDR2 EKD. The CDR3 covers 15 residues. The junction had 5 bases not matched to a gene; V was cut back by 3 bases and J by 0 bases. The CDR3 protein is CACDYILGDTDKLIF. The CDR3 region has the DNA TGTGCCTGTGACTATATACTGGGGGACACCGATAAACTCATCTTT.

In its sample, this clone was seen once. Since a much larger clone is just one base distant, this may be a read error. The chain links TRDV2 to TRDJ1, with TRDD3 as a possible D gene (5 bases). Germline V lookup: CDR1 GEAIGNYY, CDR2 EKD. The CDR3 runs 12 residues. V was trimmed by 3 bases and J by 2 bases, leaving 6 bases between them. The CDR3 coding sequence is TGTGCCTGTGACTTGGGGACCGATAAACTCATCTTT. This encodes CACDLGTDKLIF.

This clone has just a few counts. The chain is built from TRDV2 and TRDJ1; the match to TRDD3 covers 9 bases. The CDR3 has 22 amino acids. V gave up 7 bases and J gave up 2 bases; unmatched junction bases: 31. The germline gives CDR1 GEAIGNYY, CDR2 EKD. CDR3 bases: TGTGCCTGCAATGATACGTCGGGGGATACTGGGGCACTTCCTTACTGGACCGATAAACTCATCTTT. This codes for CACNDTSGDTGALPYWTDKLIF.

V gene TRDV1 combines with J gene TRDJ1; 8 positions match TRDD2. V lost 2 bases, J lost 0 bases, and 17 bases stayed unmatched. The germline gives CDR1 TSWWSYY, CDR2 QGS. The CDR3 has 20 residues. The CDR3 DNA reads as TGTGCTCTTGGGGAAGCTTCCTACTCCCGAGGTTTCCTCAACACCGATAAACTCATCTTT. Its protein is CALGEASYSRGFLNTDKLIF.

This clone was counted only a few times. The chain combines TRDV3 with TRDJ1; 9 bases align to TRDD2. J was trimmed by 7 bases and V by 4 bases; bases with no gene match: 16. CDR1 is TVYSNPD and CDR2 is GDNSRS in the germline V gene (reference sequence). This CDR3 is 15 amino acids long. The CDR3 DNA follows: TGTGCCTCCCCTCCTTCCTACGCCGTTAGGGGTAAACTCATCTTT. This sequence encodes CASPPSYAVRGKLIF.

The chain couples TRDV2 to TRDJ3, with 9 bases aligning to TRDD3. In germline, CDR1 is GEAIGNYY, CDR2 EKD. The CDR3 totals 18 residues. J lost 2 bases, V lost 4 bases, and 8 bases had no gene match. CDR3 sequence reads: CACDSVLGETWDTRQMFF. DNA for the CDR3: TGTGCCTGTGATTCCGTACTGGGGGAAACCTGGGACACCCGACAGATGTTTTTC.

This chain links TRDV2 with TRDJ1; TRDD3 agrees at 8 bases. Losses at the gene ends were 3 bases for V and 0 bases for J; bases not matched to a gene: 8. CDR1 is GEAIGNYY, CDR2 EKD, per germline. The CDR3 has 16 residues. In DNA form, the CDR3 reads TGTGCCTGTGACGCCCTTGGGGGATGGTACACCGATAAACTCATCTTT. Translation: CACDALGGWYTDKLIF.

The chain combines TRDV2 with TRDJ1, with 9 bases lining up with TRDD3. Germline values: CDR1 GEAIGNYY, CDR2 EKD. The CDR3 extends over 14 amino acids. After removal of 5 bases from V and 2 bases from J, the junction contained 5 bases not matched to a gene. For the CDR3, the DNA is TGTGCCTGTGCTGGGGATACGTTGACCGATAAACTCATCTTT. Encoded protein: CACAGDTLTDKLIF.

This clone was picked up a small number of times. The chain uses TRAV29/DV5 and TRDJ1; 9 nucleotides agree with TRDD3. The CDR3 runs to 19 residues. Germline CDR1 reads NSMFDY; CDR2 reads ISSIKDK. The V and J ends lost 0 bases and 0 bases, in that order; junction bases with no gene match: 15. CDR3 residues: CAASVYSRTGGVYTDKLIF. CDR3 nucleotide sequence: TGTGCAGCAAGCGTGTACTCCCGTACTGGGGGAGTGTACACCGATAAACTCATCTTT.

This clone was detected a few times. V usage is TRDV2 and J usage is TRDJ3, with 10 nucleotides matching TRDD3. Germline V CDR1 and CDR2: GEAIGNYY, EKD. The CDR3 runs to 20 residues. Trimming took 0 bases from V and 2 from J; bases not matched to a gene: 9. In DNA, the CDR3 is TGTGCCTGTGACACCGTAGTGGGGGATACCGTCACCTGGGACACCCGACAGATGTTTTTC. Protein product: CACDTVVGDTVTWDTRQMFF.